This T cell receptor (beta chain) was identified in a study of blood T cell repertoires in COVID-19. Across the whole study: Samples taken during acute and convalescent COVID-19 were collected in the United States, Italy and Spain. The cDNA or gDNA used as material had been derived from T cells, B-cell-depleted T cells, or PBMCs.

The germline V and J ends were trimmed by 1 base and 0 bases, with 11 bases remaining between them. This CDR3 has 16 residues. Germline assignment: CDR1 SGHRS and CDR2 YFSETQ. In the original processing: Nucleated cell number was recorded as an estimate derived from reference gene primer amplification. The method was immunoSEQ multiplex PCR; TCRdb's version includes in-frame clones alone and lacks a portion of them. V and J calls and clone size follow that table, whereas D and trimming were derived from the DNA. The sample includes around 300,000 clones, 70% to 90% of them seen just once. This clone was counted once.

The sequencing input was peripheral blood. The chain links TRBV5-1 to TRBJ1-3; D is unresolved. This receptor was obtained from a middle-aged woman with acute or convalescent COVID-19. The CDR3 DNA reads TGCGCCAGCAGCTTGTACCGGGTGGGCTCTGGAAACACCATATATTTT. Its protein product is CASSLYRVGSGNTIYF.